These T cell receptor beta chains were read from a single sample in a study of blood T cell repertoires in COVID-19. Only in-frame clones appear in the TCRdb table, and some are missing; sequencing was by immunoSEQ multiplex PCR. The sample includes tens of thousands of clones, approximately 88% of them seen just once. The sample comprised peripheral blood. These TCRs come from a human donor in a cohort sampled during active COVID-19. Both conserved end residues are part of each CDR3. A D gene is named only where the DNA matches it firmly. Only some rows state a clone size, as once, few, many or a class for expanded clones.

j_gene: TRBJ1-1; d_gene: NA; v_gene: TRBV6-6; abundance: NA; CDR3nt: TGTGCCACTTGTACGGGGGGGCTCACTGAAGCTTTCTTT; CDR3aa: CATCTGGLTEAFF
j_gene: TRBJ1-1; d_gene: NA; v_gene: TRBV28; abundance: once; CDR3nt: TGTGCCAGCAGTTTACTACAGGGAGAAGCTTTCTTT; CDR3aa: CASSLLQGEAFF
j_gene: TRBJ2-1; d_gene: NA; v_gene: TRBV24-1; abundance: NA; CDR3nt: TGTGCCACCAGTGCTCACCGTCCGGGCAATGAGCAGTTCTTC; CDR3aa: CATSAHRPGNEQFF
j_gene: TRBJ2-2; d_gene: NA; v_gene: TRBV5-4; abundance: NA; CDR3nt: TGTGCCAGCAGCTTGGGGGGCGGTATAAACACCGGGGAGCTGTTTTTT; CDR3aa: CASSLGGGINTGELFF
j_gene: TRBJ1-2; d_gene: TRBD1; v_gene: TRBV4-1; abundance: NA; CDR3nt: TGCGCCAGCAGCCAAGGCCCGGGACAGGTCTATGGCTACACCTTC; CDR3aa: CASSQGPGQVYGYTF
j_gene: TRBJ2-3; d_gene: NA; v_gene: TRBV19; abundance: NA; CDR3nt: TGTGCCAGTGGGCAGGGAATCACAGATACGCAGTATTTT; CDR3aa: CASGQGITDTQYF
j_gene: TRBJ1-1; d_gene: NA; v_gene: TRBV3-1/TRBV3-2; abundance: NA; CDR3nt: TGTGCCAGCAGCCTCGACAGGAACACTGAAGCTTTCTTT; CDR3aa: CASSLDRNTEAFF
j_gene: TRBJ1-1; d_gene: NA; v_gene: TRBV11-2; abundance: NA; CDR3nt: TGTGCCACGATGGTACAGGCGGAAAGGGGTGAAGCTTTCTTT; CDR3aa: CATMVQAERGEAFF
j_gene: TRBJ1-1; d_gene: TRBD1; v_gene: TRBV5-1; abundance: NA; CDR3nt: TGCGCCAGCAGCTTGGGACAGGGAAGGGCTGAAGCTTTCTTT; CDR3aa: CASSLGQGRAEAFF
j_gene: TRBJ1-1; d_gene: TRBD1; v_gene: TRBV7-9; abundance: once; CDR3nt: TGTGCCAGCAGCCGACAGGGGGGAACTGAAGCTTTCTTT; CDR3aa: CASSRQGGTEAFF
j_gene: TRBJ2-2; d_gene: NA; v_gene: TRBV2; abundance: NA; CDR3nt: TGTGCCAGCAGTGTCGTGGCACCCACCGGGGAGCTGTTTTTT; CDR3aa: CASSVVAPTGELFF
j_gene: TRBJ2-2; d_gene: NA; v_gene: TRBV5-4; abundance: NA; CDR3nt: TGTGCCAGCAGCTTGGGAGCTAGCCTGAACACCGGGGAGCTGTTTTTT; CDR3aa: CASSLGASLNTGELFF
j_gene: TRBJ2-5; d_gene: TRBD2; v_gene: TRBV7-2; abundance: NA; CDR3nt: TGTGCCAGCAGCTCCCCCGGGAGGCAAGAGACCCAGTACTTC; CDR3aa: CASSSPGRQETQYF
j_gene: TRBJ2-7; d_gene: NA; v_gene: TRBV6-4; abundance: NA; CDR3nt: TGTGCCAGCAGTGAGGTCGGGATATTTTTTGGATGGAACTCGCCCTATTGCTACTTC; CDR3aa: CASSEVGIFFGWNSPYCYF
j_gene: TRBJ1-4; d_gene: TRBD1; v_gene: TRBV9; abundance: NA; CDR3nt: TGTGCCAGCAGCGTAGGAGGGACAGGGTCCGGAGAAAAACTGTTTTTT; CDR3aa: CASSVGGTGSGEKLFF
j_gene: TRBJ2-3; d_gene: TRBD1; v_gene: TRBV4-3; abundance: NA; CDR3nt: TGCGCCAGCAGCCAAGATATGGGGACAGGGGCCAGGGGGACGCAGTATTTT; CDR3aa: CASSQDMGTGARGTQYF
j_gene: TRBJ2-7; d_gene: TRBD2; v_gene: TRBV6-5; abundance: few; CDR3nt: TGTGCCAGCCGAACGGCGGGAGGTCTCGAGCAGTACTTC; CDR3aa: CASRTAGGLEQYF
j_gene: TRBJ1-2; d_gene: TRBD1; v_gene: TRBV30; abundance: NA; CDR3nt: TGTGCCTGGAATCCGGGACAGGGCTATGGCTACACCTTC; CDR3aa: CAWNPGQGYGYTF
j_gene: TRBJ2-7; d_gene: TRBD1; v_gene: TRBV6-5; abundance: once; CDR3nt: TGTGCCAGCAGTCCTTCGTGGGACAGGATCTACGAGCAGTACTTC; CDR3aa: CASSPSWDRIYEQYF
j_gene: TRBJ1-4; d_gene: NA; v_gene: TRBV28; abundance: NA; CDR3nt: TGTGCCAGCAGCATCCCCCCCGGGGGTCCTAATGAAAAACTGTTTTTT; CDR3aa: CASSIPPGGPNEKLFF
j_gene: TRBJ2-3; d_gene: TRBD2; v_gene: TRBV7-2; abundance: NA; CDR3nt: TGTGCCAGCAGCCCTAGCGGGGGGGATGAGTATTTT; CDR3aa: CASSPSGGDEYF
j_gene: TRBJ2-7; d_gene: TRBD2; v_gene: TRBV11-2; abundance: NA; CDR3nt: TGTGCCAGCAGCTTAGATCGGTTGGTAGCGGGAGCCTACGAGCAGTACTTC; CDR3aa: CASSLDRLVAGAYEQYF
j_gene: TRBJ2-7; d_gene: NA; v_gene: TRBV6-5; abundance: NA; CDR3nt: TGTGCCAGCAGTCCGGAGGCCACCACATTTCAGGTGCAGTACTTC; CDR3aa: CASSPEATTFQVQYF
j_gene: TRBJ1-6; d_gene: TRBD1; v_gene: TRBV28; abundance: NA; CDR3nt: TGTGCCAGCAGTCCCCTGTCGGGACAGACCTTTGGGTGGGCCCTCCACTTT; CDR3aa: CASSPLSGQTFGWALHF
j_gene: TRBJ2-5; d_gene: NA; v_gene: TRBV2; abundance: NA; CDR3nt: TGTGCCAGGGGAGTTAAAGAGACCCAGTACTTC; CDR3aa: CARGVKETQYF
j_gene: TRBJ1-5; d_gene: TRBD1; v_gene: TRBV18; abundance: few; CDR3nt: TGTGCCAGCTCACTGGACAGGGGGCGGGAGCAGCCCCAGCATTTT; CDR3aa: CASSLDRGREQPQHF
j_gene: TRBJ1-1; d_gene: NA; v_gene: TRBV6-1; abundance: NA; CDR3nt: TGTGCCAGCAGTGAGGGACAGAACACTGAAGCTTTCTTT; CDR3aa: CASSEGQNTEAFF
j_gene: TRBJ2-5; d_gene: TRBD2; v_gene: TRBV11-2; abundance: NA; CDR3nt: TGTGCCAGCAGCTTAGAGCGGGGGGGTTGGGAGACCCAGTACTTC; CDR3aa: CASSLERGGWETQYF
j_gene: TRBJ2-5; d_gene: NA; v_gene: TRBV10-3; abundance: NA; CDR3nt: TGTGCCATCAGTGACGGGTACCAAGAGACCCAGTACTTC; CDR3aa: CAISDGYQETQYF
j_gene: TRBJ2-7; d_gene: NA; v_gene: TRBV2; abundance: NA; CDR3nt: TGTGCCAGCAGTGCCCTAGACTACGAGCAGTACTTC; CDR3aa: CASSALDYEQYF
j_gene: TRBJ2-1; d_gene: TRBD1; v_gene: TRBV4-2; abundance: NA; CDR3nt: TGTGCCAGCAGCCCCGACCCTACTGACAGGGGAAGCTACAATGAGCAGTTCTTC; CDR3aa: CASSPDPTDRGSYNEQFF
j_gene: TRBJ1-1; d_gene: NA; v_gene: TRBV5-1; abundance: NA; CDR3nt: TGCGCCAGCAGCTTGGGGGGAGACATGAACACTGAAGCTTTCTTT; CDR3aa: CASSLGGDMNTEAFF
j_gene: TRBJ2-5; d_gene: NA; v_gene: TRBV27; abundance: once; CDR3nt: TGTGCCAGCAGTCTTGATCAGGGGCAAGAGACCCAGTACTTC; CDR3aa: CASSLDQGQETQYF
j_gene: TRBJ2-5; d_gene: TRBD2; v_gene: TRBV18; abundance: NA; CDR3nt: TGTGCCAGCTCACCACCGGTTTTTGGTAGCGGGAGACCCCAAGAGACCCAGTACTTC; CDR3aa: CASSPPVFGSGRPQETQYF
j_gene: TRBJ2-3; d_gene: TRBD1; v_gene: TRBV5-4; abundance: NA; CDR3nt: TGTGCCAGCAGCTTGGTAGGACAGGGGCACGATACGCAGTATTTT; CDR3aa: CASSLVGQGHDTQYF
j_gene: TRBJ1-5; d_gene: TRBD1; v_gene: TRBV30; abundance: NA; CDR3nt: TGTGCCTGGAGTTCAGGGGGCGCGGATCAGCCCCAGCATTTT; CDR3aa: CAWSSGGADQPQHF
j_gene: TRBJ1-4; d_gene: NA; v_gene: TRBV13; abundance: few; CDR3nt: TGTGCCAGCAGCTTAAGTCCCCGCGGCGGGGTTAATGAAAAACTGTTTTTT; CDR3aa: CASSLSPRGGVNEKLFF
j_gene: TRBJ1-3; d_gene: NA; v_gene: TRBV19; abundance: NA; CDR3nt: TGTGCCAGTAGTATACGCGGCTCGACAGATTTTGGAAACACCATATATTTT; CDR3aa: CASSIRGSTDFGNTIYF
j_gene: TRBJ2-1; d_gene: NA; v_gene: TRBV27; abundance: NA; CDR3nt: TGTGCCAGCAGCGGGATAGACAATGAGCAGTTCTTC; CDR3aa: CASSGIDNEQFF
j_gene: TRBJ2-3; d_gene: NA; v_gene: TRBV6-5; abundance: few; CDR3nt: TGTGCCAGCAGTTACGGACACGCAGATACGCAGTATTTT; CDR3aa: CASSYGHADTQYF
j_gene: TRBJ2-7; d_gene: TRBD2; v_gene: TRBV4-2; abundance: NA; CDR3nt: TGTGCCAGCAGCCAAGATGCCAGCGGGAGACACTACGAGCAGTACTTC; CDR3aa: CASSQDASGRHYEQYF
j_gene: TRBJ2-1; d_gene: NA; v_gene: TRBV19; abundance: NA; CDR3nt: TGTGCCAGTAGTATAAGGGAGAGCTCCTACAATGAGCAGTTCTTC; CDR3aa: CASSIRESSYNEQFF
j_gene: TRBJ1-2; d_gene: TRBD1; v_gene: TRBV6-2/TRBV6-3; abundance: NA; CDR3nt: TGTGCCAGCAGTTACGGGACAGGGGATTCCTATGGCTACACCTTC; CDR3aa: CASSYGTGDSYGYTF
j_gene: TRBJ2-2; d_gene: TRBD2; v_gene: TRBV5-1; abundance: NA; CDR3nt: TGCGCCAGCAGCTTGTTGGGCCTAGCGGCGAACACCGGGGAGCTGTTTTTT; CDR3aa: CASSLLGLAANTGELFF
j_gene: TRBJ1-4; d_gene: TRBD1; v_gene: TRBV28; abundance: NA; CDR3nt: TGTGCCAGCAGGGGACAGGGGGCGTTGGCTAATGAAAAACTGTTTTTT; CDR3aa: CASRGQGALANEKLFF
j_gene: TRBJ1-2; d_gene: TRBD1; v_gene: TRBV11-3; abundance: NA; CDR3nt: TGTGCCAGCAGCCCCCCACGACAGGGAGCTAACTATGGCTACACCTTC; CDR3aa: CASSPPRQGANYGYTF
j_gene: TRBJ2-2; d_gene: NA; v_gene: TRBV11-3; abundance: once; CDR3nt: TGTGCCAGCAGCTCGGCGAACACCGGGGAGCTGTTTTTT; CDR3aa: CASSSANTGELFF
j_gene: TRBJ1-2; d_gene: TRBD1; v_gene: TRBV6-7; abundance: NA; CDR3nt: TGTGCCAGCAGTTCCGACCGACAGGGGAGCTATGGCTACACCTTC; CDR3aa: CASSSDRQGSYGYTF
j_gene: TRBJ2-3; d_gene: NA; v_gene: TRBV7-3; abundance: once; CDR3nt: TGTGCCAGCGCGACAGGCGGCACAGATACGCAGTATTTT; CDR3aa: CASATGGTDTQYF
j_gene: TRBJ2-1; d_gene: TRBD2; v_gene: TRBV19; abundance: NA; CDR3nt: TGTGCCAGTAGTATAGGGCGGGAGTACAATGAGCAGTTCTTC; CDR3aa: CASSIGREYNEQFF
j_gene: TRBJ1-1; d_gene: TRBD1; v_gene: TRBV5-1; abundance: once; CDR3nt: TGCGCCAGCAGCTTATCCGGGACACAACAGGGGGAAGCTTTCTTT; CDR3aa: CASSLSGTQQGEAFF
j_gene: TRBJ2-4; d_gene: TRBD2; v_gene: TRBV27; abundance: NA; CDR3nt: TGTGCCAGCAGTCCCCGGGGGGTAACCAAAAACATTCAGTACTTC; CDR3aa: CASSPRGVTKNIQYF
j_gene: TRBJ1-5; d_gene: NA; v_gene: TRBV19; abundance: NA; CDR3nt: TGTGCCAGTAGTACCCCCCCAGGACAGCCCCAGCATTTT; CDR3aa: CASSTPPGQPQHF
j_gene: TRBJ2-2; d_gene: NA; v_gene: TRBV5-1; abundance: NA; CDR3nt: TGCGCCAGCAGCCCCGTTTGGGGGCTCGGCACCGGGGAGCTGTTTTTT; CDR3aa: CASSPVWGLGTGELFF